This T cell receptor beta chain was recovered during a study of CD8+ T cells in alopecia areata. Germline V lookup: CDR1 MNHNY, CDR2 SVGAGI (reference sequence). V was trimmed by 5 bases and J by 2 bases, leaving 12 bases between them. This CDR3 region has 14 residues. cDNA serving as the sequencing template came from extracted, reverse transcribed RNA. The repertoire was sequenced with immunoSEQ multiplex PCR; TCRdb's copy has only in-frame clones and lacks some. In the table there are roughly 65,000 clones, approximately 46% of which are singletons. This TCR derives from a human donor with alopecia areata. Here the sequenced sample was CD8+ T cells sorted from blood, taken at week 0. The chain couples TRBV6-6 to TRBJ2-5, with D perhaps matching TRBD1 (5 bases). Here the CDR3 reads CASSALQEQETQYF. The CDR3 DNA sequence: TGTGCCAGCAGTGCACTACAGGAACAAGAGACCCAGTACTTC.